This T cell receptor (beta chain) was sequenced in a study of T cell responses to AZD1222 COVID-19 vaccine (dated by TCRdb to 2020 to 2023). Context from the whole study: A total of approximately 240 trial participants underwent TCR sequencing, of whom roughly 210 had received two doses of AZD1222 and 26 had received two doses of the MenACWY control vaccine. Trial participants were enrolled by age into 18-55, 56-69 and 70-plus year subgroups, with around 140, 26 and 57 TCR-sequenced participants respectively. Here is what the overall study found, with its caveats: The whole spike protein was spanned by vaccine-associated CD4 TCRs, and dominant responses were seen in regions 160-218 and 743-854. The 56-69-year group was small, and its depth increase did not reach significance, likely because of low power. Spike-specific TCR breadth and depth rose significantly after two AZD1222 doses compared with day 0 and with MenACWY recipients. Conclusions about previously exposed vaccinees were limited because only a handful of AZD1222 recipients were SARS-CoV-2 seropositive at baseline. Nearly half of unique spike-specific TCRs reportedly recognized epitopes outside regions mutated in the B.1.351 and B.1.1.7 variants. Because no day 14 peak-response samples were available, repertoires were characterized only after the peak T cell response. Participants were mostly white British and included more females than males, and it was suggested by the authors that clonal diversity may have been underestimated.

As regards this clone: This clone's antigen is unknown. The sample holds no much larger clone one base away, and base qualities are not on file.

Sample time point, as interpreted from the label and publication: baseline before first vaccination. The sample's treatment or condition, from its label and the paper: meningococcal conjugate vaccine given as trial control. Samples from vaccinated people were obtained from the UK trials COV001 and COV002, which included a single-blind randomized controlled phase 2/3 trial of AZD1222 (ChAdOx1 nCoV-19) in healthy adults. For TCRbeta chain sequencing, PBMC samples from trial participants were taken at day 0 and at day 28 after the second dose. Trimming removed 1 base from V and 5 bases from J; the gene matches leave 6 bases unexplained. As encoded in the germline V gene, CDR1 is SGDLS while CDR2 is YYNGEE. The CDR3 has 15 amino acids, counting the end cysteine and phenylalanine. This entry keeps only the CDR3 DNA: 45 bases, framed from base 1. The CDR3 regions of human TCRbeta chains were subjected to immunosequencing. On the study's bioinformatics: Repertoire TCRs were matched against a reference library of SARS-CoV-2-specific TCRs generated with the MIRA antigen-specificity platform. Breadth was defined as the fraction of unique TCRs that were SARS-CoV-2-associated. Depth was defined as the fraction of total T cells that were SARS-CoV-2-associated. Using the MIRA data, each spike-specific TCR was mapped to the spike region that the TCR reacts to and placed in a CD4 or CD8 class. Log10-transformed breadth and depth values were compared by one-way ANOVA with Sidak's multiple comparisons tests. TCRdb holds this immuneACCESS table with in-frame rearrangements only. Some clones are missing; in checked studies, unresolved V genes explain under half, and the rest has no known cause. V, J and clone size were drawn from that table, and D and trimming were deduced from the DNA. A total of 150,000 or so clones appear in this sample, 75% to 85% of them only once. 4.1% of the sample lies in the top ten.

The sequence was collected from an adult in good health. Source: peripheral blood, taken on day 0 of MenACWY control vaccination. The rearranged chain carries TRBV9 and TRBJ2-4, with 7 central nucleotides matching TRBD1. The DNA sequence reads TGTGCCAGCAGCGTATCCCCCGACAGGGAAAACATTCAGTACTTC. It translates to CASSVSPDRENIQYF.